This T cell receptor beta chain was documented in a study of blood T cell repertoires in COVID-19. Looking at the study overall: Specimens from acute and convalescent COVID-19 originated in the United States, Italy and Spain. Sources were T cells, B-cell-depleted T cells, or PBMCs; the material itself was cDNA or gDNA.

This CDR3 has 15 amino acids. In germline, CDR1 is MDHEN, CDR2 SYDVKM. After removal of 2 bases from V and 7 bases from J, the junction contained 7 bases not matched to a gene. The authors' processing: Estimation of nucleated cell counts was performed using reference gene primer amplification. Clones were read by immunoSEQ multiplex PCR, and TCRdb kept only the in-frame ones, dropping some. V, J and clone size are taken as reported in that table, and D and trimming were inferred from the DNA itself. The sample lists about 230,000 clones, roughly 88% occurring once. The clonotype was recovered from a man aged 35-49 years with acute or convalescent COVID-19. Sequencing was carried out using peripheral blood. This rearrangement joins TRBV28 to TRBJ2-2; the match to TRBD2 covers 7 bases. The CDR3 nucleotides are TGTGCCAGCAGTTTAGCGCGGGAGACGAGCGGGGAGCTGTTTTTT. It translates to CASSLARETSGELFF.